This T cell receptor (beta chain) was sequenced during a study of long-term antiretroviral therapy in people with HIV. Findings and limits, study-wide: HIV repertoire CDR3 lengths ranged less widely than those of controls.

At survey level, the immunoSEQ assay was run in its v3.0 version. Sequenced by immunoSEQ multiplex PCR; TCRdb stores in-frame clones only, minus some. The sample lists 33,000 or so clones, 82% occurring once. A note on this clone: Its antigen is still unknown. Sequence at one end of the junction differs from germline and may be a read error. Other DNA sequences in this specimen translate into the identical CDR3.

The CDR3 has 15 residues. Per the germline V gene, CDR1 is SGHNT and CDR2 is YYREEE (reference sequence). One or more pre-ART and two or more post-ART PBMC samples were available from each donor. The sequencing used unsorted PBMCs, collected 0.3 years after starting antiretroviral therapy. The V call is TRBV5-4, the J call TRBJ2-3; no clear D gene. This TCR was sampled from a man younger than 35 with HIV. The CDR3 sequence: CASSQDMVGTDTQYF. The CDR3 DNA is TGCGCCAGCAGCCAAGACATGGTAGGGACAGATACGCAGTATTTT. The full variable domain, rest sourced from reference TRBV5-4 and TRBJ2-3, is ETGVTQSPTHLIKTRGQQVTLRCSSQSGHNTVSWYQQALGQGPQFIFQYYREEENGRGNFPPRFSGLQFPNYSSELNVNALELDDSALYLCASSQDMVGTDTQYFGPGTRLTVL.